The present TCR beta chain was sequenced within a study of blood T cell repertoires in COVID-19. Study summary: From T cells, B-cell-depleted T cells, or PBMCs came the material, which was cDNA or gDNA.

Only a few counts were recorded for this clone. Some clones are missing from TCRdb's copy, which holds only in-frame ones; the method was immunoSEQ multiplex PCR. The data show 120,000 to 150,000 clones, around 90% seen once. The V gene's germline CDR1 is MNHEY and CDR2 SVGEGT. The CDR3 is made up of 14 amino acids. V was trimmed by 4 bases and J by 0 bases, leaving 7 bases between them. Sequenced sample: peripheral blood. The chain links TRBV6-2 or TRBV6-3 to TRBJ2-1; a possible D gene is TRBD2 (5 bases). This receptor was obtained from a woman aged 45-59 years with acute or convalescent COVID-19. This chain's CDR3 is CASSLRDSYNEQFF. For the CDR3, the DNA is TGTGCCAGCAGTTTACGGGACTCCTACAATGAGCAGTTCTTC.